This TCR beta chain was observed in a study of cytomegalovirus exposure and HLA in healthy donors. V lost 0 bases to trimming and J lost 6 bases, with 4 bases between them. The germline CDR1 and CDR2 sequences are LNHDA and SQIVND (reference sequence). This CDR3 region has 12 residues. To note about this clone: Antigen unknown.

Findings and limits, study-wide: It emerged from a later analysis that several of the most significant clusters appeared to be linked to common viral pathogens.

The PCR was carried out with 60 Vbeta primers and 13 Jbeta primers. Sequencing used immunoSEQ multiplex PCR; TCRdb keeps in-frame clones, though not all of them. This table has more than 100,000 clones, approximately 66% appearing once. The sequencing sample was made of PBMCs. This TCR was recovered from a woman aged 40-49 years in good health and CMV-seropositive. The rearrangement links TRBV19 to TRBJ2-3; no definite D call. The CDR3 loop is CASSIDLDTQYF. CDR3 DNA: TGTGCCAGTAGTATAGATCTGGATACGCAGTATTTT.